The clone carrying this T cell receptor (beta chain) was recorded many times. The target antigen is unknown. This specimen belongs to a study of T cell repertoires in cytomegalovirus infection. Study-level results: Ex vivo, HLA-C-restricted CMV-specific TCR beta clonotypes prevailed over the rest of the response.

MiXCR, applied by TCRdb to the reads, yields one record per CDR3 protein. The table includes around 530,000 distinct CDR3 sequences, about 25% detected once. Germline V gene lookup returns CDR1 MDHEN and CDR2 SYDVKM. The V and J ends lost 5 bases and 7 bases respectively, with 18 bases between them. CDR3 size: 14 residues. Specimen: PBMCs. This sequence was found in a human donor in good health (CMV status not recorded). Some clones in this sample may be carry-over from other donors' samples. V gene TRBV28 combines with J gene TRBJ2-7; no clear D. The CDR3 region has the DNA TGTGCCAGCAGTCCCCGGGCACCCCCCTTTGAGCAGTACGTC. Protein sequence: CASSPRAPPFEQYV.